The 14 T cell receptor beta chains below were found in one sample sequenced in a study of blood T cell repertoires in COVID-19. TCRdb's copy holds only in-frame clones and misses some; the assay was immunoSEQ multiplex PCR. The repertoire holds about 70,000 clones, with 70% to 90% as singletons. Source material: peripheral blood. The origin of the receptors is a man aged 35-49 years with COVID-19, enrolled during active disease.

This chain uses TRBV4-1 with TRBJ1-2; 10 positions match TRBD1. The CDR3 covers 16 residues. The V gene's germline CDR1 is MGHRA and CDR2 YSYEKL. Trimming removed 4 bases from V and 4 bases from J; junction bases left unmatched: 9. CDR3 DNA sequence: TGCGCCAGCAGCCTCATACCGGGACAGGGGACCTATGGCTACACCTTC. This codes for CASSLIPGQGTYGYTF.

This clone occurred once. This chain's CDR3 is CASSSPRTGPYEQYF. CDR3 DNA sequence: TGTGCCAGCAGCTCCCCTCGGACAGGTCCCTACGAGCAGTACTTC. The gene calls are TRBV6-5 and TRBJ2-7; 7 positions match TRBD1. The CDR3 sequence is 15 residues long. With 6 bases clipped from V and 2 bases from J, the junction kept 10 bases outside the gene matches. Germline V lookup: CDR1 MNHEY, CDR2 SVGAGI.

The chain carries TRBV4-1 and TRBJ1-6; D gene ambiguous. V was trimmed by 0 bases and J by 6 bases, leaving 18 bases between them. The CDR3 is made up of 18 amino acids. Germline V gene lookup returns CDR1 MGHRA and CDR2 YSYEKL. CDR3 bases: TGCGCCAGCAGCCAAGATCAATTCGGGGTGTGGGGTAATTCACCCCTCCACTTT. This translates into CASSQDQFGVWGNSPLHF.

CDR3 in amino acids: CASSHDRDGYTF. The CDR3 region has the DNA TGTGCCAGCAGCCATGACAGGGATGGCTACACCTTC. The rearrangement joins TRBV9 to TRBJ1-2; 7 positions agree with TRBD1. Per the germline V gene, CDR1 is SGDLS and CDR2 is YYNGEE. The trim removed 4 bases at V and 6 bases at J, leaving 3 bases unmatched. This CDR3 contains 12 residues.

V is TRBV6-6 and J is TRBJ2-7; D possibly corresponds to TRBD2 (6 bases). Germline V lookup: CDR1 MNHNY, CDR2 SVGAGI (reference sequence). V lost 2 bases and J 4 bases, leaving 9 bases between the germline ends. The CDR3 contains 13 residues. The CDR3 region has the DNA TGTGCCAGCAGTTACGGACGGGGGTACGAGCAGTACTTC. Translating gives CASSYGRGYEQYF.

The V and J genes are TRBV28 and TRBJ1-5; the D is unclear. The CDR3 runs 14 residues. Germline lookup yields CDR1 MDHEN and CDR2 SYDVKM. V was shortened by 7 bases and J by 6 bases, with 16 bases between the two germline ends. Here the CDR3 reads CASITPGSGQPQHF. CDR3 bases: TGTGCCAGCATCACCCCGGGGTCGGGTCAGCCCCAGCATTTT.

The rearrangement uses TRBV6-6 and TRBJ1-3; D is undetermined. Germline assignment: CDR1 MNHNY and CDR2 SVGAGI (reference sequence). The CDR3 consists of 15 residues. V was trimmed by 2 bases and J by 0 bases, leaving 8 bases between them. The CDR3 reads CASSYGQVSGNTIYF. In DNA form, the CDR3 reads TGTGCCAGCAGTTACGGCCAAGTCTCTGGAAACACCATATATTTT.

V and J are TRBV5-1 and TRBJ2-3; 12 nucleotides align to TRBD1. Germline trimming cut 4 bases from V and 0 bases from J; bases unmatched to any gene: 12. CDR3 length: 19 residues. Germline V gene sequence: CDR1 SGHRS, CDR2 YFSETQ. The CDR3 DNA is TGCGCCAGCAGCCCTCACTACGGGACAGGGGGCGTAAGCACAGATACGCAGTATTTT. This sequence encodes CASSPHYGTGGVSTDTQYF.

The chain combines TRBV14 with TRBJ2-5, with 7 bases identical to TRBD2. There are 15 residues in the CDR3. V gave up 2 bases and J gave up 1 base; unmatched junction bases: 4. The germline V gene has CDR1 SGHDN and CDR2 FVKESK. CDR3 amino acids: CASSQSRLAQETQYF. DNA for the CDR3: TGTGCCAGCAGCCAAAGTCGACTAGCCCAAGAGACCCAGTACTTC.

The chain uses TRBV27 and TRBJ1-1; no reliable D call. The V gene's germline CDR1 is MNHEY and CDR2 SMNVEV (reference sequence). V was pared by 4 bases and J by 0 bases, with 6 bases between. There are 13 residues in the CDR3. The CDR3: CASSWQMNTEAFF. CDR3 bases: TGTGCCAGCAGTTGGCAAATGAACACTGAAGCTTTCTTT.

The chain recombines TRBV30 with TRBJ2-3; 7 bases line up with TRBD2. Unmatched junction bases numbered 14, after V lost 4 bases and J lost 7 bases. CDR3 length: 15 amino acids. Germline-derived CDR1 and CDR2 are GTSNPN and SVGIG (reference sequence). The CDR3 protein is CAWNLRGGVMHTQYF. CDR3 in DNA: TGTGCCTGGAATCTTCGGGGAGGGGTGATGCATACGCAGTATTTT.

V gene TRBV6-6 combines with J gene TRBJ1-2; D is uncertain. Per germline, CDR1 MNHNY and CDR2 SVGAGI (reference sequence). V was clipped by 4 bases and J by 7 bases, with 13 bases between them. The CDR3 is made up of 13 amino acids. The CDR3 DNA is TGTGCCAGCAGTTCTATTCCCCGGGGTGGCTACACCTTC. Its protein is CASSSIPRGGYTF.

The chain employs TRBV28 and TRBJ2-1; 8 nucleotides match TRBD2. In germline, CDR1 is MDHEN, CDR2 SYDVKM. The length of the CDR3 is 17 residues. V shed 4 bases and J 7 bases; nucleotides not matched to a gene: 15. The chain's CDR3 is CASSSYRLSGGVNEQFF. The CDR3 nucleotides read TGTGCCAGCAGTTCATACCGACTGAGCGGGGGAGTAAATGAGCAGTTCTTC.

The CDR3 reads CASNYDRDTDTQYF. The CDR3 coding sequence is TGTGCCAGCAACTACGACAGGGACACAGATACGCAGTATTTT. The chain employs TRBV5-5 and TRBJ2-3; 7 bases fit TRBD1. The V gene end was trimmed by 6 bases and the J gene end by 2 bases; junction bases not matched to a gene: 6. Per germline, CDR1 SGHKS and CDR2 YYEKEE (reference sequence). The CDR3 contains 14 residues.